The 27 T cell receptor beta chains below were found in one sample sequenced in a study of T cell repertoires in cytomegalovirus infection. Their antigen targets remain unknown. TCRdb ran MiXCR on the reads and lists one entry per CDR3 protein. Counted here are roughly 500,000 distinct CDR3 sequences, approximately 40% occurring once; the ten biggest clones make up about 39%. Sequenced material: cultured PBMCs, taken from culture after CMV antigen stimulation. These receptors originate from a human donor in good health (CMV status not recorded). Some clones in this sample may be carry-over from other donors' samples.

The chain employs TRBV5-4 and TRBJ1-1; tentative D call: TRBD1 (5 bases). CDR1 is SGHNT and CDR2 is YYREEE in the germline V gene (reference sequence). The CDR3 totals 17 residues. The ends were cut back, 4 bases at V and 1 base at J, with 20 bases in the middle. The CDR3 DNA reads TGTGCCAGCAGCGGGACGTCTAGGTTTCTGGGGAACACTGAAGCTTTCTTT. Its translation: CASSGTSRFLGNTEAFF.

The genes are TRBV30 and TRBJ2-6; D is perhaps TRBD2 (5 bases). In germline, CDR1 is GTSNPN, CDR2 SVGIG (reference sequence). V was shortened by 0 bases and J by 4 bases, with 19 bases between the two germline ends. The CDR3 length is 18 residues. CDR3 bases: TGTGCCTGGAGTGTACCGGGTTGGAGGTTGTGGGGGGCCAACGTCCTGACTTTC. Translation: CAWSVPGWRLWGANVLTF.

The CDR3 DNA follows: TGCAGTGCTAAGGTTGGGGACAGGTCCCTCGAGCAGTACTTC. It specifies CSAKVGDRSLEQYF. The chain employs TRBV20-1 and TRBJ2-7; 8 bases match TRBD1. Germline lookup yields CDR1 DFQATT and CDR2 SNEGSKA (reference sequence). The CDR3 is 14 amino acids. The ends lost 4 bases at V and 6 bases at J; junction bases unmatched: 11.

V is TRBV24-1 and J is TRBJ2-1; D is ambiguous. The CDR3 consists of 17 residues. CDR1 is KGHDR and CDR2 is SFDVKD in the germline V gene. With 4 bases removed from V and 4 bases from J, the gap between germline ends came to 19 bases. The CDR3, as DNA: TGTGCCACCAGTGAGGCTACTCCAAGTGCGTTTTACAATGAGCAGTTCTTC. Amino acid sequence: CATSEATPSAFYNEQFF.

This sequence joins TRBV4-1 and TRBJ1-6; 7 positions agree with TRBD1. J was trimmed by 5 bases and V by 4 bases; bases with no gene match: 8. This CDR3 contains 16 residues. Germline-derived CDR1 and CDR2 are MGHRA and YSYEKL. CDR3 DNA: TGCGCCAGCAGCCCCATAACCGGACAGGATAATTCACCCCTCCACTTT. This sequence encodes CASSPITGQDNSPLHF.

This clonotype has a handful of counts. The V call is TRBV7-2, the J call TRBJ2-7; D is ambiguous. CDR3 size: 15 residues. Deletions cut 5 bases from V and 0 bases from J, with 14 bases between. Germline lookup yields CDR1 SGHTA and CDR2 FQGNSA. CDR3 sequence: CASSLGLQSSYEQYF. The CDR3 DNA follows: TGTGCCAGCAGCCTCGGCCTCCAGAGCTCCTACGAGCAGTACTTC.

V gene TRBV6-2 or TRBV6-3 combines with J gene TRBJ2-7; the D gene is possibly TRBD1 (6 bases). V shed 5 bases and J shed 2 bases, with 13 bases lying between them. The germline V gene encodes CDR1 MNHEY and CDR2 SVGEGT. The CDR3 covers 14 residues. CDR3 bases: TGTGCCAGCAGTGACGGACAGCCCCCCTACGAGCAGTACTTC. Translating it yields CASSDGQPPYEQYF.

V and J are TRBV11-2 and TRBJ1-5, with no clear D. The CDR3 loop spans 15 amino acids. Per the germline V gene, CDR1 is SGHAT and CDR2 is FQNNGV. With 3 bases removed from V and 4 bases from J, the gap between germline ends came to 13 bases. CDR3 nucleotide sequence: TGTGCCAGCAGCTTTCGAACCCGGGATAATCAGCCCCAGCATTTT. Translating gives CASSFRTRDNQPQHF.

The chain uses TRBV27 and TRBJ1-5; D unresolved. Germline V gene data show CDR1 as MNHEY and CDR2 as SMNVEV (reference sequence). The CDR3 has 14 residues. V dropped 0 bases and J dropped 7 bases, with 10 bases sitting between them. The CDR3 DNA sequence: TGTGCCAGCAGTTTATCCTCACGGAGCCAGCCCCAGCATTTT. Its translation is CASSLSSRSQPQHF.

CDR3 in DNA: TGTGCCAGCAGCCCGCAGGACTATATAGTTGAGACCCAGTACTTC. It specifies CASSPQDYIVETQYF. This chain links TRBV11-2 with TRBJ2-5; possibly TRBD2 for D (6 bases). V shed 5 bases and J shed 5 bases, with 18 bases lying between them. This CDR3 has 15 residues. CDR1 SGHAT and CDR2 FQNNGV come from the germline V gene.

V usage is TRBV7-2 and J usage is TRBJ1-5; no clear D gene. Looked up from germline, CDR1 is SGHTA and CDR2 is FQGNSA. The CDR3 runs 16 residues. The V end was cut by 5 bases, the J end by 2 bases, with 16 bases between. CDR3 amino acids: CASSVPTGVGNQPQHF. CDR3 nucleotides: TGTGCCAGCAGCGTACCAACTGGGGTTGGCAATCAGCCCCAGCATTTT. Filled out from reference TRBV7-2 and TRBJ1-5, the complete variable domain reads GAGVSQSPSNKVTEKGKDVELRCDPISGHTALYWYRQSLGQGLEFLIYFQGNSAPDKSGLPSDRFSAERTGGSVSTLTIQRTQQEDSAVYLCASSVPTGVGNQPQHFGDGTRLSIL.

The chain joins TRBV12-3 or TRBV12-4 to TRBJ1-1; D is undetermined. The CDR3 consists of 13 residues. The V and J ends lost 7 bases and 6 bases respectively, with 15 bases between them. Here the CDR3 DNA reads TGTGCCAGCACCATGGGAAGGCTCTCTGAAGCTTTCTTT. Protein sequence: CASTMGRLSEAFF.

The rearrangement uses TRBV4-3 and TRBJ1-5, with D possibly matching TRBD1 (6 bases). The V gene's germline CDR1 is LGHNA and CDR2 YSLEER. The CDR3 sequence is 19 residues long. The V and J ends lost 0 bases and 2 bases respectively, with 20 bases between them. The CDR3 nucleotides read TGCGCCAGCAGCCAAGATCCTGCCGGGGCCTCAGGGGGCAATCAGCCCCAGCATTTT. Residues: CASSQDPAGASGGNQPQHF.

The chain combines TRBV12-3 or TRBV12-4 with TRBJ2-3; TRBD2 matches at 7 bases. With 0 bases clipped from V and 1 base from J, the junction kept 4 bases outside the gene matches. This CDR3 comprises 16 residues. This CDR3 reads CASSLAGLAGTDTQYF. As DNA, the CDR3 is TGTGCCAGCAGTTTAGCCGGGCTAGCGGGCACAGATACGCAGTATTTT.

The sample holds one count of this clonotype. The chain links TRBV20-1 to TRBJ2-4; 8 bases line up with TRBD2. With V trimmed by 1 base and J by 5 bases, 13 bases remained unmatched. Per the germline V gene, CDR1 is DFQATT and CDR2 is SNEGSKA (reference sequence). This CDR3 is built from 17 residues. The CDR3 coding sequence is TGCAGTGCTAGAGTCGGCGGGGGGTCCCCCAGCGAAAACATTCAGTACTTC. Amino acids: CSARVGGGSPSENIQYF.

V is TRBV5-3 and J is TRBJ2-3; D gene unclear. TRBV5-3 is known as an ORF, though its function is uncertain. This CDR3 is 13 amino acids long. V lost 8 bases to trimming and J lost 3 bases, with 13 bases between them. CDR3 sequence: CASLNRVTDTQYF. CDR3 coding DNA: TGTGCCAGCCTAAACCGGGTGACAGATACGCAGTATTTT.

The chain employs TRBV7-2 and TRBJ1-1, with 7 nucleotides matching TRBD1. Germline V lookup: CDR1 SGHTA, CDR2 FQGNSA. CDR3 length: 12 amino acids. The DNA of the CDR3 is TGTGCGGGACAGACCATGAACACTGAAGCTTTCTTT. Its translation is CAGQTMNTEAFF.

The rearrangement uses TRBV12-3 or TRBV12-4 and TRBJ1-1; 9 positions match TRBD1. V trimming: 6 bases; J trimming: 6 bases; junction bases outside the gene matches: 8. This CDR3 contains 14 residues. The CDR3 DNA is TGTGCCAGCAGACCGGGACAGGGTCTGGCTGAAGCTTTCTTT. Protein product: CASRPGQGLAEAFF.

V gene TRBV27 combines with J gene TRBJ2-4; no reliable D call. The CDR3 is made up of 15 amino acids. Trimming took off 2 bases at V and 0 bases at J, with 8 bases between the two ends. The germline V gene encodes CDR1 MNHEY and CDR2 SMNVEV (reference sequence). CDR3 sequence (DNA): TGTGCCAGCAGTTTACAATACTTAGCCAAAAACATTCAGTACTTC. Its protein is CASSLQYLAKNIQYF.

This chain uses TRBV10-3 with TRBJ1-2, with D perhaps TRBD1 (5 bases). The CDR3 runs to 13 residues. V lost 2 bases, J lost 8 bases, and 12 bases lay in between. The germline V gene encodes CDR1 ENHRY and CDR2 SYGVKD. The CDR3 coding sequence is TGTGCCATCAGTGAGCAGGGCCTTGGGGGCTACACCTTC. Translating it yields CAISEQGLGGYTF.

This CDR3 is CSARDFRQGFEAFF. CDR3 in DNA: TGCAGTGCTAGAGATTTTCGACAGGGCTTTGAAGCTTTCTTT. V usage is TRBV20-1 and J usage is TRBJ1-1; 7 nucleotides align to TRBD1. The CDR3 extends over 14 amino acids. Germline values: CDR1 DFQATT, CDR2 SNEGSKA (reference sequence). With V trimmed by 0 bases and J by 7 bases, 8 bases remained unmatched.

This chain connects TRBV7-2 to TRBJ2-7; D is unresolved. The germline CDR1 and CDR2 sequences are SGHTA and FQGNSA. V shed 3 bases and J shed 6 bases, with 9 bases lying between them. The CDR3 is 12 amino acids. The chain's CDR3 is CASSFAGSEQYF. The CDR3 bases are TGTGCCAGCAGCTTCGCCGGCTCCGAGCAGTACTTC.

The rearrangement links TRBV20-1 to TRBJ1-2; TRBD1 matches 9 bases. In germline, CDR1 is DFQATT, CDR2 SNEGSKA (reference sequence). The CDR3 extends over 14 amino acids. V lost 0 bases to trimming and J lost 7 bases; unmatched junction nucleotides: 6. The CDR3 sequence: CSARDPTGGPGYTF. The CDR3, as DNA: TGCAGTGCTAGAGATCCCACAGGGGGCCCTGGCTACACCTTC.

This clonotype was observed a handful of times. The chain carries TRBV7-2 and TRBJ1-2; TRBD1 might be the D (6 bases). CDR1 is SGHTA and CDR2 is FQGNSA in the germline V gene. The germline V and J ends were trimmed by 3 bases and 8 bases, with 16 bases remaining between them. The CDR3 consists of 14 residues. The CDR3 region has the DNA TGTGCCAGCAGCTTGACAGGCCCTTCCTTCGGCTACACCTTC. Protein sequence: CASSLTGPSFGYTF.

This chain connects TRBV10-3 to TRBJ2-5; no clear D gene. The CDR3 runs 15 residues. The germline V gene has CDR1 ENHRY and CDR2 SYGVKD. V lost 6 bases and J 0 bases, leaving 14 bases between the germline ends. CDR3 DNA: TGTGCCATCAGCCTGCAGGCGAGCCACCAAGAGACCCAGTACTTC. Encoded protein: CAISLQASHQETQYF.

This chain uses TRBV11-2 with TRBJ1-1; 7 positions agree with TRBD1. The CDR3 totals 14 residues. CDR1 and CDR2 from the germline V gene are SGHAT and FQNNGV. The trim removed 5 bases at V and 1 base at J, leaving 4 bases unmatched. The CDR3 reads CASSRGQRNTEAFF. CDR3 DNA: TGTGCCAGCAGCCGGGGACAGCGGAACACTGAAGCTTTCTTT.

This rearrangement joins TRBV7-2 to TRBJ2-7; D call uncertain. The V gene lost 3 bases and the J gene lost 0 bases, with 9 bases spanning the gap. Germline V gene sequence: CDR1 SGHTA, CDR2 FQGNSA. The length of the CDR3 is 14 residues. The CDR3, as DNA: TGTGCCAGCAGCTTGACCTACTCCTCCTACGAGCAGTACTTC. It encodes CASSLTYSSYEQYF.